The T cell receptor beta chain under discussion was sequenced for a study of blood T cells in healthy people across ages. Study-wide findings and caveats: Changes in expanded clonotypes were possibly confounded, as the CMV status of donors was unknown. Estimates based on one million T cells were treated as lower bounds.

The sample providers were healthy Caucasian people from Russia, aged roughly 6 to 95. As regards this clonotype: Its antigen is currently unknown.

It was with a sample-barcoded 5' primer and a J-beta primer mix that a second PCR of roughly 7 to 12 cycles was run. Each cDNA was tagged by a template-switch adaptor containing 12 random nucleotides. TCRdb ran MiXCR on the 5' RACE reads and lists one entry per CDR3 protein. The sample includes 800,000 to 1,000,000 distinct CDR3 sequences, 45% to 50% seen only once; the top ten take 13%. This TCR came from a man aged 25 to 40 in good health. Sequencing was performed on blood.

CDR3 residues: CASTTGGGGYGYTF. In DNA form, the CDR3 reads TGTGCCAGCACGACTGGGGGGGGCGGCTATGGCTACACCTTC. The chain recombines TRBV7-2 with TRBJ1-2, with D possibly TRBD1 on 6 matching bases. V was pared by 7 bases and J by 4 bases, with 16 bases between. CDR1 is SGHTA and CDR2 is FQGNSA in the germline V gene. The CDR3 contains 14 residues.